One sample yielded the 31 T cell receptor beta chains listed below, sequenced in a study of human T cells and chemical hapten exposure. TCRdb fed the RACE reads into MiXCR, producing one record per CDR3 protein. The sample carries under 90,000 distinct CDR3 sequences, 8.6% recorded once. Regarding time point: healthy volunteer bleed at 6 weeks. Whole blood, unfractionated, served as the material for total RNA extraction. Sample: whole blood. These receptors all stem from a male donor in good health. Some clones in this sample may be carry-over from other donors' samples.

This chain uses TRBV14 with TRBJ2-1; D gene unclear. Germline V gene data show CDR1 as SGHDN and CDR2 as FVKESK. The V end was cut by 3 bases, the J end by 3 bases, with 6 bases between. The CDR3 is made up of 13 amino acids. CDR3 sequence: CASSQRVYNEQFF. The CDR3 DNA sequence: TGTGCCAGCAGCCAGAGAGTCTACAATGAGCAGTTCTTC. Filled out from reference TRBV14 and TRBJ2-1, the complete variable domain reads EAGVTQFPSHSVIEKGQTVTLRCDPISGHDNLYWYRRVMGKEIKFLLHFVKESKQDESGMPNNRFLAERTGGTYSTLKVQPAELEDSGVYFCASSQRVYNEQFFGPGTRLTVL.

This clonotype was seen more than once but under ten times. The chain combines TRBV10-3 with TRBJ1-2; D is perhaps TRBD1 (6 bases). Germline V CDR1 and CDR2: ENHRY, SYGVKD. The CDR3 length is 19 residues. V lost 6 bases, J lost 0 bases, and 26 bases lay in between. CDR3: CAIRAITGTPYPTNYGYTF. The CDR3 bases are TGTGCCATCAGAGCTATAACAGGGACCCCTTACCCAACTAACTATGGCTACACCTTC.

This clonotype was seen only a few times. The rearrangement joins TRBV5-1 to TRBJ1-1, with 8 nucleotides matching TRBD1. V trimming: 6 bases; J trimming: 5 bases; junction bases outside the gene matches: 15. Germline loops: CDR1 SGHRS, CDR2 YFSETQ. The CDR3 loop spans 16 amino acids. The CDR3 loop is CASKVGRGLGWTEAFF. For the CDR3, the DNA is TGCGCCAGCAAAGTGGGCAGGGGGCTCGGATGGACTGAAGCTTTCTTT.

The chain couples TRBV27 to TRBJ1-5; no definite D call. The CDR3 runs to 14 residues. V dropped 2 bases and J dropped 0 bases, with 5 bases sitting between them. Germline CDR1 MNHEY, CDR2 SMNVEV (reference sequence). CDR3 loop: CASSLRDSNQPQHF. The CDR3 nucleotides read TGTGCCAGCAGTTTAAGGGATAGCAATCAGCCCCAGCATTTT.

This clonotype was found a few times. At one end, the junction sequence differs from germline, possibly due to a read error. The V and J genes are TRBV10-2 and TRBJ2-1; 7 nucleotides agree with TRBD2. The CDR3 covers 14 residues. CDR1 is WSHSY, CDR2 SAAADI, per germline. In DNA, the CDR3 is TGCGCCAGCAGTGGCCACCCCGGACTAGGATCACGGGTCTTC. Translating it yields CASSGHPGLGSRVF.

The sample holds a few counts of this clonotype. V gene TRBV10-2 combines with J gene TRBJ2-2; maybe TRBD2 (5 bases). V lost 0 bases, J lost 4 bases, and 21 bases lay in between. The CDR3 loop spans 19 amino acids. CDR1 and CDR2 (germline): WSHSY, SAAADI. Written as DNA, the CDR3 is TGCGCCAGCAGTGAGTCGCCCCTACCGGGGTGGATATTCACCGGGGAGCTGTTTTTT. Amino acid sequence: CASSESPLPGWIFTGELFF.

The rearrangement uses TRBV6-2 or TRBV6-3 and TRBJ2-5; D is ambiguous. This CDR3 has 13 amino acids. Germline V CDR1 and CDR2: MNHEY, SVGEGT. Between the trimmed V and J ends, which lost 6 bases and 4 bases, there was a span of 12 bases. The CDR3 sequence: CASSLGPGETQYF. The CDR3 DNA reads TGTGCCAGCAGCCTAGGCCCGGGAGAGACCCAGTACTTC.

The rearrangement links TRBV9 to TRBJ2-3, with D tentatively TRBD2 (5 bases). The CDR3 consists of 16 residues. Germline CDR1 reads SGDLS; CDR2 reads YYNGEE. Between the trimmed V and J ends, which lost 4 bases and 6 bases, there was a span of 21 bases. CDR3 DNA: TGTGCCAGCAGCCCGGACCTGAGGGAGCCGATGGATACGCAGTATTTT. Its translation: CASSPDLREPMDTQYF.

This clonotype was detected ten times or more. This chain uses TRBV5-6 with TRBJ2-3; the match to TRBD1 covers 7 bases. The CDR3 loop spans 16 amino acids. Trimming removed 4 bases from V and 3 bases from J; junction bases left unmatched: 11. Germline values: CDR1 SGHDT, CDR2 YYEEEE. The CDR3 nucleotides read TGTGCCAGCAGCCCTCCCGGACAGGTGTGGACAGATACGCAGTATTTT. Amino acid sequence: CASSPPGQVWTDTQYF.

V gene TRBV7-9 combines with J gene TRBJ1-2, with D tentatively TRBD1 (6 bases). The CDR3 has 14 residues. The V gene lost 5 bases and the J gene lost 3 bases, with 13 bases spanning the gap. CDR1 is SEHNR, CDR2 FQNEAQ, per germline (reference sequence). CDR3 in amino acids: CASSPRDIHYGYTF. CDR3 DNA sequence: TGTGCCAGCAGCCCCAGGGACATCCACTATGGCTACACCTTC. The full variable domain, in which reference TRBV7-9 and TRBJ1-2 provide the parts outside the CDR3, is DTGVSQNPRHKITKRGQNVTFRCDPISEHNRLYWYRQTLGQGPEFLTYFQNEAQLEKSRLLSDRFSAERPKGSFSTLEIQRTEQGDSAMYLCASSPRDIHYGYTFGSGTRLTVV.

The genes are TRBV7-9 and TRBJ2-1; TRBD1 aligns across 8 bases. After removal of 5 bases from V and 5 bases from J, the junction contained 17 bases not matched to a gene. The CDR3 sequence is 18 residues long. Germline CDR1 is SEHNR and CDR2 is FQNEAQ (reference sequence). The CDR3 region is CASSPFGQGLSGHNEQFF. The CDR3 DNA is TGTGCCAGCAGCCCGTTTGGACAGGGACTCAGTGGCCACAATGAGCAGTTCTTC.

In this sample, this clonotype turned up a few times. The chain is built from TRBV5-1 and TRBJ2-1; D is uncertain. The CDR3 is 14 residues long. The V gene lost 0 bases and the J gene lost 6 bases, with 10 bases spanning the gap. Germline V lookup: CDR1 SGHRS, CDR2 YFSETQ. The CDR3 DNA follows: TGCGCCAGCAGCTTGGTAGGTCACTTCAATGAGCAGTTCTTC. Its protein product is CASSLVGHFNEQFF.

This chain uses TRBV15 with TRBJ2-3; TRBD2 agrees at 9 bases. Germline V gene lookup returns CDR1 LNHNV and CDR2 YYDKDF (reference sequence). The CDR3 contains 18 residues. J gave up 3 bases and V 0 bases, and 10 bases lay outside the gene matches. The CDR3 DNA follows: TGTGCCACCAGCAGAGATCGGGATCAGCGGGGGGCAACAGATACGCAGTATTTT. Protein: CATSRDRDQRGATDTQYF.

This clonotype showed up many times. The rearrangement links TRBV5-5 to TRBJ1-4, with 8 bases matching TRBD1. This CDR3 comprises 15 residues. Germline V gene lookup returns CDR1 SGHKS and CDR2 YYEKEE (reference sequence). The ends lost 3 bases at V and 6 bases at J; junction bases unmatched: 7. This chain's CDR3 is CASSSGTGDHEKLFF. CDR3 DNA: TGTGCCAGCAGCTCCGGGACAGGAGACCATGAAAAACTGTTTTTT. The whole variable domain, filled in from reference TRBV5-5 and TRBJ1-4, reads DAGVTQSPTHLIKTRGQQVTLRCSPISGHKSVSWYQQVLGQGPQFIFQYYEKEERGRGNFPDRFSARQFPNYSSELNVNALLLGDSALYLCASSSGTGDHEKLFFGSGTQLSVL.

The V and J genes are TRBV5-4 and TRBJ2-7; 11 bases align to TRBD1. The V and J ends lost 3 bases and 2 bases, in that order; junction bases with no gene match: 4. This CDR3 is built from 15 residues. The germline gives CDR1 SGHNT, CDR2 YYREEE (reference sequence). The CDR3 region is CASSSGQGATYEQYF. In nucleotides, the CDR3 is TGTGCCAGCAGCTCCGGACAGGGGGCCACCTACGAGCAGTACTTC.

DNA of the CDR3: TGTGCCAGCAGTTTCCGGATCCCACAGGGGGCGGCTGAGCAGTTCTTC. Translated, it gives CASSFRIPQGAAEQFF. The rearrangement links TRBV12-3 or TRBV12-4 to TRBJ2-1; 9 bases line up with TRBD1. V gave up 3 bases and J gave up 9 bases; unmatched junction bases: 12. The CDR3 loop spans 16 amino acids.

Many counts were recorded for this clonotype. The rearrangement joins TRBV7-8 to TRBJ1-2, with 10 bases aligning to TRBD1. This CDR3 spans 14 amino acids. V was clipped by 5 bases and J by 5 bases; unmatched bases: 5. CDR1 is SGHVS and CDR2 is FQNEAQ in the germline V gene. The CDR3 here is CASSPGQGGYGYTF. CDR3 nucleotide sequence: TGTGCCAGCAGCCCAGGACAGGGGGGTTATGGCTACACCTTC.

This clonotype was picked up many times. The chain employs TRBV20-1 and TRBJ2-1; TRBD2 aligns across 7 bases. Germline CDR1 DFQATT, CDR2 SNEGSKA (reference sequence). Germline trimming cut 1 base from V and 1 base from J; bases unmatched to any gene: 1. The CDR3 is made up of 14 amino acids. The CDR3 loop is CSARVGRSYNEQFF. The CDR3 coding sequence is TGCAGTGCTAGAGTCGGGAGGTCCTACAATGAGCAGTTCTTC.

Turning to this clonotype: This could be a read error, since a much larger clone is one nucleotide away. The V call is TRBV3-1, the J call TRBJ2-7; 8 bases align to TRBD1. Trimming removed 8 bases from V and 2 bases from J; junction bases left unmatched: 17. This CDR3 has 17 residues. CDR1 is LGHDT, CDR2 YNNKEL, per germline (reference sequence). The CDR3 region is CASGSNRGRGLPYEQYF. Here the CDR3 DNA reads TGTGCCAGCGGGTCTAACCGGGGCAGGGGGCTACCCTACGAGCAGTACTTC.

The table lists this clonotype with many counts. J is TRBJ1-1 and V is TRBV20-1, with unresolved D. Germline-derived CDR1 and CDR2 are DFQATT and SNEGSKA (reference sequence). Trimming took 3 bases from V and 0 from J, leaving 17 bases between them. This CDR3 is built from 16 residues. CDR3 nucleotide sequence: TGCAGTGCTAGCCGATTTACCCCCCTTTTGAACACTGAAGCTTTCTTT. Translating it yields CSASRFTPLLNTEAFF.

In this sample, this clonotype turned up many times. The V gene is TRBV27, the J gene TRBJ2-7; possible D gene TRBD2, 6 bases. V lost 5 bases and J lost 4, with 9 bases in between. CDR1 is MNHEY, CDR2 SMNVEV, per germline (reference sequence). This CDR3 contains 12 residues. The CDR3 protein is CASSAGSYEQYF. As DNA, the CDR3 is TGTGCCAGCAGTGCCGGGAGTTACGAGCAGTACTTC.

The V call is TRBV12-3 or TRBV12-4, the J call TRBJ2-3, with 7 nucleotides matching TRBD1. The CDR3 is 16 residues long. The trim removed 1 base at V and 3 bases at J, leaving 7 bases unmatched. The CDR3 coding sequence is TGTGCCAGCAGTTTAGACGACAGGGCTGGGACAGATACGCAGTATTTT. Translation: CASSLDDRAGTDTQYF.

This clonotype was counted at least ten times. V and J are TRBV12-3 or TRBV12-4 and TRBJ2-3; D perhaps matches TRBD2 (6 bases). This CDR3 is 12 amino acids long. Trimming pared 5 bases from V and 8 bases from J, leaving 11 bases between. CDR3: CASSPPGVTQYF. As DNA, the CDR3 is TGTGCCAGCAGTCCCCCGGGGGTTACGCAGTATTTT.

This clonotype was seen more than once but under ten times. The rearrangement links TRBV2 to TRBJ1-5; D not resolved. This CDR3 region has 14 residues. Germline V gene sequence: CDR1 SNHLY, CDR2 FYNNEI. V was clipped by 5 bases and J by 0 bases, with 8 bases between them. CDR3 loop: CASSREDSNQPQHF. CDR3 DNA: TGTGCCAGCAGTAGGGAAGATAGCAATCAGCCCCAGCATTTT.

The chain links TRBV18 to TRBJ1-2; D is undetermined. Between the trimmed V and J ends, which lost 0 bases and 0 bases, there was a span of 11 bases. Per germline, CDR1 KGHSH and CDR2 LQKENI. CDR3 length equals 16 residues. The CDR3 protein is CASSPPAGNANYGYTF. The CDR3, as DNA: TGTGCCAGCTCACCACCTGCGGGAAATGCTAACTATGGCTACACCTTC.

This chain joins TRBV7-9 and TRBJ1-6; D not certain. V lost 1 base to trimming and J lost 5 bases, with 12 bases between them. Germline CDR1 reads SEHNR; CDR2 reads FQNEAQ (reference sequence). The CDR3 totals 16 residues. The chain's CDR3 is CASSLGQTADNSPLHF. Here the CDR3 DNA reads TGTGCCAGCAGCTTAGGTCAGACTGCGGATAATTCACCCCTCCACTTT.

Only a few counts were recorded for this clonotype. V is TRBV7-9 and J is TRBJ2-7; TRBD1 matches 8 bases. CDR1 is SEHNR and CDR2 is FQNEAQ in the germline V gene (reference sequence). Germline trimming cut 4 bases from V and 4 bases from J; bases unmatched to any gene: 6. The CDR3 covers 14 residues. CDR3 in DNA: TGTGCCAGCAGCTCCGGACAGGGATGGTACGAGCAGTACTTC. Its translation is CASSSGQGWYEQYF.

This chain joins TRBV6-1 and TRBJ2-1; tentatively, D is TRBD2 (6 bases). V shed 2 bases and J shed 4 bases, with 12 bases lying between them. The CDR3 is 15 amino acids. Germline CDR1 and CDR2: MNHNS and SASEGT. CDR3 in amino acids: CASSELGLTYNEQFF. The CDR3 DNA follows: TGTGCCAGCAGTGAACTCGGACTAACATACAATGAGCAGTTCTTC.

This clonotype has only a few counts. In DNA form, the CDR3 reads TGTGCCAGCAGCCCAGGACAGCTCTATGGCTACACCTTC. Its protein product is CASSPGQLYGYTF. The V gene is TRBV7-2, the J gene TRBJ1-2; D perhaps matches TRBD1 (6 bases). The CDR3 length is 13 residues. The germline gives CDR1 SGHTA, CDR2 FQGNSA. V lost 5 bases, J lost 4 bases, and 11 bases lay in between.

This clonotype was detected only a few times. This chain links TRBV29-1 with TRBJ1-2; D might be TRBD1 (6 bases). The V and J ends lost 4 bases and 6 bases respectively, with 18 bases between them. The CDR3 sequence is 14 residues long. Germline CDR1 and CDR2: SQVTM and ANQGSEA. CDR3 amino acids: CSVVGEQGKDGYTF. CDR3 sequence (DNA): TGCAGCGTTGTGGGGGAACAGGGAAAGGATGGCTACACCTTC.

In this sample, this clonotype turned up a few times. The chain recombines TRBV28 with TRBJ2-7, with 10 bases lining up with TRBD1. The junction had 8 bases not matched to a gene; V was cut back by 5 bases and J by 4 bases. Per the germline V gene, CDR1 is MDHEN and CDR2 is SYDVKM. The CDR3 has 15 residues. CDR3 sequence reads: CASSPSPGQGYEQYF. In nucleotides, the CDR3 is TGTGCCAGCAGTCCCTCCCCGGGACAGGGGTACGAGCAGTACTTC. The whole variable domain, filled in from reference TRBV28 and TRBJ2-7, reads DVKVTQSSRYLVKRTGEKVFLECVQDMDHENMFWYRQDPGLGLRLIYFSYDVKMKEKGDIPEGYSVSREKKERFSLILESASTNQTSMYLCASSPSPGQGYEQYFGPGTRLTVT.